A selection of T cell receptor beta chains follows, all from one sample in a study of cytomegalovirus exposure and HLA in healthy donors. Repertoires were generated with immunoSEQ multiplex PCR, while TCRdb's copy carries only in-frame clones and drops some. The sample lists some 150,000 clones; 80% to 90% were seen once. The specimen sequenced was PBMCs. The source is a man aged 45-60 years in good health and CMV-seropositive. CDR3s include the opening cysteine and the closing phenylalanine or tryptophan. The order of the fields is CDR3 length, J gene, V gene, clone size, D gene, CDR3 DNA, CDR3 protein. A D gene is named only where the DNA matches it firmly. The size field is filled for only some rows; it gives once, few, many or a size class.

>20|TRBJ2-7|TRBV4-1|-|-
TGCGCCAGCAGCCAAGAATGGGGTACTTCAGGGTCTATTCTTGCCTACGAGCAGTACTTC
CASSQEWGTSGSILAYEQYF
>12|TRBJ2-7|TRBV6-5|-|-
TGTGCCAGCAAATCCCTTTCCTACGAGCAGTACTTC
CASKSLSYEQYF
>17|TRBJ1-1|TRBV19|-|TRBD1
TGTGCCAGTACGGACTGGGACCTTCAGGGGGCTAACACTGAAGCTTTCTTT
CASTDWDLQGANTEAFF
>14|TRBJ2-7|TRBV5-6|-|-
TGTGCCAGCAGCTTGTGGACAGTCATTTACGAGCAGTACTTC
CASSLWTVIYEQYF
>15|TRBJ1-2|TRBV28|-|-
TGTGCCAGCAGTTTTGGGGGCAGGGTGGACTATGGCTACACCTTC
CASSFGGRVDYGYTF
>16|TRBJ2-2|TRBV27|-|TRBD2
TGTGCCAGCAGTCGTAGCGGGACCCAGAACACCGGGGAGCTGTTTTTT
CASSRSGTQNTGELFF
>15|TRBJ2-7|TRBV5-1|-|-
TGCGCCAGCAGCGGGCAGGATTTCTACTCCTACGAGCAGTACTTC
CASSGQDFYSYEQYF
>15|TRBJ1-2|TRBV28|-|-
TGTGCCAGCCGACCCGACCCGGGGAGTGGCTATGGCTACACCTTC
CASRPDPGSGYGYTF
>15|TRBJ2-2|TRBV4-2|-|-
TGTGCCAGCAGCCAAGAACAGAGGAACACCGGGGAGCTGTTTTTT
CASSQEQRNTGELFF
>13|TRBJ2-7|TRBV7-9|-|TRBD2
TGTGCCAGCAGCAGCGGGAGCCACTACGAGCAGTACTTC
CASSSGSHYEQYF
>18|TRBJ2-7|TRBV7-9|-|TRBD2
TGTGCCAGCAGCTCGGGACTAGCGGGTGGGCAAAATCCCTACGAGCAGTACTTC
CASSSGLAGGQNPYEQYF
>13|TRBJ1-2|TRBV28|-|-
TGTGCCAGCAGGTCCGGAGCTAACTATGGCTACACCTTC
CASRSGANYGYTF
>16|TRBJ2-2|TRBV9|once|-
TGTGCCAGCAGCGTAGCTATCGGACAACGGACCGGGGAGCTGTTTTTT
CASSVAIGQRTGELFF
>18|TRBJ2-1|TRBV27|few|TRBD1
TGTGCCAGCAGTCCTAAATTCTCCGGGACAGTTGTTTACAATGAGCAGTTCTTC
CASSPKFSGTVVYNEQFF
>15|TRBJ2-2|TRBV6-5|-|TRBD1
TGTGCCAGCAGGGACAGGGTAGGGGGTACCGGGGAGCTGTTTTTT
CASRDRVGGTGELFF
>16|TRBJ2-1|TRBV7-9|-|-
TGTTCCAGCAGCTTACCAAGAGGGGGTAGCGACAATGAGCAGTTCTTC
CSSSLPRGGSDNEQFF
>14|TRBJ2-7|TRBV5-1|-|-
TGCGCCAGCAGCTTGGACCTAGGACAAGACGAGCAGTACTTC
CASSLDLGQDEQYF
>17|TRBJ2-1|TRBV4-3|once|TRBD1
TGCGCCAGCAGCCAAGATCCGGGGACAGTTTCCTACAATGAGCAGTTCTTC
CASSQDPGTVSYNEQFF
>16|TRBJ2-3|TRBV18|once|-
TGTGCCAGCTCACCGCCCTTGGCAACCCACAGGGATACGCAGTATTTT
CASSPPLATHRDTQYF
>15|TRBJ2-7|TRBV4-1|once|-
TGCGCCAGCAGCCAGATAAATGGGGCTAATTACGAGCAGTACTTC
CASSQINGANYEQYF
>15|TRBJ1-3|TRBV9|-|-
TGTGCCAGCAGCGTACACTCCCAAACGGGAAACACCATATATTTT
CASSVHSQTGNTIYF
>14|TRBJ2-2|TRBV2|-|TRBD1
TGTGCCAGCAGGGTAGACAGGGGTTCCGGGGAGCTGTTTTTT
CASRVDRGSGELFF
>14|TRBJ1-6|TRBV28|-|-
TGTGCCAGCATACGAGGAGCAGATAATTCACCCCTCCACTTT
CASIRGADNSPLHF
>16|TRBJ2-2|TRBV10-3|-|-
TGTGCCATCAGTGAGTCGGGGACACAGAACACCGGGGAGCTGTTTTTT
CAISESGTQNTGELFF
>14|TRBJ1-5|TRBV6-6|-|-
TGTGCCAGCAGGCAGGGTACGTCAAATCAGCCCCAGCATTTT
CASRQGTSNQPQHF
>14|TRBJ1-5|TRBV30|-|-
TGTGCCTGGGGAGGGGCGGTTAGCAATCAGCCCCAGCATTTT
CAWGGAVSNQPQHF
>13|TRBJ2-1|TRBV30|-|-
TGTGCCTGGAGTCTAGCAGTCTACAATGAGCAGTTCTTC
CAWSLAVYNEQFF
>14|TRBJ2-3|TRBV2|-|TRBD1
TGTGCCAGCGCGGATCCGAGGGGGCCAGATACGCAGTATTTT
CASADPRGPDTQYF
>14|TRBJ2-5|TRBV9|-|TRBD1
TGTGCCAGCAGCGCACAGGGGGGCAGAGAGACCCAGTACTTC
CASSAQGGRETQYF
>12|TRBJ1-3|TRBV19|-|TRBD1
TGTGCCACCGGACAGGGCCGAAACACCATATATTTT
CATGQGRNTIYF
>16|TRBJ2-3|TRBV5-4|-|TRBD1
TGTGCCAGCAGCTTTACTTCCGGGACAGACACAGATACGCAGTATTTT
CASSFTSGTDTDTQYF
>14|TRBJ1-1|TRBV5-1|few|TRBD1
TGCGCCAGCAGCCCAAGACAGGGTGACACTGAAGCTTTCTTT
CASSPRQGDTEAFF
>16|TRBJ2-2|TRBV11-3|-|-
TGTGCCAGCAGCTTAGTTAGCGGAGACAACACCGGGGAGCTGTTTTTT
CASSLVSGDNTGELFF
>17|TRBJ2-7|TRBV5-1|-|TRBD1
TGCGCCAGCAGCGTAGGACAGGGCACATTGACCTCCTACGAGCAGTACTTC
CASSVGQGTLTSYEQYF
>14|TRBJ2-7|TRBV11-2|once|TRBD2
TGTGCCAGCAGCCTGACGGGAGGATCCTACGAGCAGTACTTC
CASSLTGGSYEQYF
>15|TRBJ2-6|TRBV7-3|-|TRBD1
TGTGCCAGCAGCGCTGACAGGGCTGGGGCCAACGTCCCGACTTTC
CASSADRAGANVPTF
>17|TRBJ2-3|TRBV5-4|-|TRBD2
TGTGCCAGCAGCTTGGTGGGGCTAGCGGGGGCGACAGATACGCAGTATTTT
CASSLVGLAGATDTQYF
>14|TRBJ1-6|TRBV19|-|TRBD1
TGTGCCAGTACCCGGGACAGGGACAATTCACCCCTCCACTTT
CASTRDRDNSPLHF
>12|TRBJ2-2|TRBV7-3|once|-
TGTGCCAGCAGCGACTTCACCGGGGAGCTGTTTTTT
CASSDFTGELFF
>15|TRBJ2-1|TRBV7-2|-|-
TGTGCCAGCAGCTTAGCGTCAACTAGTAGACATGAGCAGTTCTTC
CASSLASTSRHEQFF
>15|TRBJ1-2|TRBV9|once|TRBD1
TGTGCCAGCAGCGGAGGGGGACAGGTTAACTATGGCTACACCTTC
CASSGGGQVNYGYTF
>14|TRBJ1-4|TRBV7-8|-|-
TGTGCCAGCAGCTTATGGGGGCCCGGCGAAAAACTGTTTTTT
CASSLWGPGEKLFF
>17|TRBJ2-6|TRBV7-9|-|-
TGTTCCAGCAGCTTAGTATCCGACAGCTCTGGGGCCAACGTCCTGACTTTC
CSSSLVSDSSGANVLTF
>16|TRBJ2-5|TRBV11-2|-|-
TGTGCCAGCAGCTTAAATCAGGGGGAGGTTTCGGAGACCCAGTACTTC
CASSLNQGEVSETQYF
>15|TRBJ2-7|TRBV5-4|-|TRBD1
TGTGCCAGCAGCTTGTTTGGGACAGGCGTCGACGAGCAGTACTTC
CASSLFGTGVDEQYF